What follows are 30 T cell receptor delta chains derived from one specimen sequenced in a study of gamma-delta T cells after stem cell transplantation. TCRdb redid clone calling on the RT-PCR reads using CATT. The sample yields over 2,000 delta-chain clones, more than 1% seen once. Input material: gamma-delta T cells. The receptors originated from a human donor. It is not recorded whose cells these are; they may come from a transplant donor.

Remarks on this clone: The TCRdb protein, from a much larger clone, departs from this DNA's translation at residue 8, likely by read error; the protein shown derives from the DNA. The chain links TRDV1 to TRDJ1, with D possibly matching TRDD3 (6 bases). This CDR3 has 19 amino acids. V was pared by 3 bases and J by 8 bases, with 31 bases between. Germline assignment: CDR1 TSWWSYY and CDR2 QGS. CDR3 amino acids: CALGDPSPTRGTRIRKLIF. The CDR3 nucleotides are TGTGCTCTTGGGGACCCATCCCCGACCCGGGGGACTCGGATTCGGAAACTCATCTTT.

As concerns this clone: The protein TCRdb lists belongs to a much larger clone and differs from this DNA's translation at residue 3, which points to a read error; the protein shown is made from the DNA. The chain has TRDV2 and TRDJ3; the D is unclear. CDR1 is GEAIGNYY and CDR2 is EKD in the germline V gene. This CDR3 is 17 amino acids long. The CDR3 bases are TGTGCCCGTGACGGGGTACTGAATGTCGGGGACACCCGACAGATGTTTTTC. Its translation is CARDGVLNVGDTRQMFF.

In this sample, this clone turned up a few times. This DNA's translation differs at residue 11 from TCRdb's protein, which comes from a much larger clone; a read error is likely, and the protein shown is translated from the DNA. The chain employs TRDV2 and TRDJ1; 7 nucleotides match TRDD2. V lost 3 bases, J lost 0 bases, and 15 bases stayed unmatched. From germline, CDR1 is GEAIGNYY and CDR2 EKD. The CDR3 totals 18 residues. CDR3 bases: TGTGCCTGTGACGGCCTTCCTCTACGGGGAAGAGACACCGATAAACTCATCTTT. Encoded protein: CACDGLPLRGRDTDKLIF.

Worth noting for this clone: Relative to the germline gene, one junction end is altered; a read error may explain this. The gene calls are TRDV2 and TRDJ1; 7 bases line up with TRDD3. The CDR3 length is 16 residues. Germline assignment: CDR1 GEAIGNYY and CDR2 EKD. The CDR3 nucleotides read TGTGCCTGTGACATAAGGGGGGATGAGGACACCGATAAACGCATCTTT. Translating it yields CACDIRGDEDTDKRIF.

A few counts support this clone. TCRdb attributes to this sequence the protein of a much larger clone, which differs from the DNA translation at residue 9; a read error is likely, and the protein displayed is translated from the DNA. V and J are TRDV2 and TRDJ3, with 7 nucleotides matching TRDD3. The junction had 12 bases not matched to a gene; V was cut back by 2 bases and J by 0 bases. CDR3 size: 20 residues. Germline V gene data show CDR1 as GEAIGNYY and CDR2 as EKD. The CDR3 reads CACDKALGLLSSWDTRQMFF. In DNA, the CDR3 is TGTGCCTGTGACAAAGCACTGGGGCTCCTAAGCTCCTGGGACACCCGACAGATGTTTTTC.

This clone was seen a handful of times. The amino acid sequence in TCRdb belongs to a much larger clone and departs from this DNA's translation at residue 16, likely a sequencing read error; the sequence shown is translated from the DNA. This chain connects TRDV2 to TRDJ3, with 8 bases that match TRDD3. The germline CDR1 and CDR2 sequences are GEAIGNYY and EKD. The CDR3 length is 19 residues. The CDR3 is CACDTATGGISWDTRRMFF. The CDR3, as DNA: TGTGCCTGTGACACCGCAACTGGGGGTATTTCCTGGGACACCCGACGGATGTTTTTC.

This clone was detected a few times. The likely explanation is a read error, given a far larger clone one base away. The rearrangement links TRDV2 to TRDJ1; TRDD3 aligns across 11 bases. Germline CDR1 is GEAIGNYY and CDR2 is EKD. The CDR3 loop spans 21 amino acids. CDR3 in DNA: TGTGCCTGTGACACCGTCCCTTCCTACGCTGGGGGATACCGGGCGGGAATTAAACCCATCTTT. The encoded protein is CACDTVPSYAGGYRAGIKPIF.

About this clone: TCRdb's entry gives the protein of a much larger clone, which mismatches this DNA's translation at residue 16, likely from a read error; the protein reported here is translated from the DNA. The chain has TRDV2 and TRDJ1, with D tentatively TRDD2 or TRDD3 (9 bases each). CDR1 GEAIGNYY and CDR2 EKD come from the germline V gene. CDR3 length equals 18 residues. The CDR3 here is CACDGLPTGGKYTDKPIF. The CDR3 DNA follows: TGTGCCTGTGACGGCCTTCCTACTGGGGGAAAGTACACCGATAAACCCATCTTT.

Notes on this clone: A far larger clone is just one base off, so this is likely a read error. CDR3 bases: TGTGCCTGTGACACCGGGCACGGGTGGATCTTT. Its protein product is CACDTGHGWIF. V is TRDV2 and J is TRDJ1; no definite D call. The CDR3 is made up of 11 amino acids. V lost 0 bases and J 14 bases, leaving 12 bases between the germline ends. Germline lookup yields CDR1 GEAIGNYY and CDR2 EKD.

Note on this clone: This likely stems from a read error, as it lies one base from a far larger clone. The chain combines TRDV2 with TRDJ3, with TRDD3 matching over 7 bases. CDR3 size: 26 residues. Germline loops: CDR1 GEAIGNYY, CDR2 EKD. CDR3 in amino acids: CACDTVKPPGLGATLLSSWDTRQTFF. The CDR3 DNA is TGTGCCTGTGACACCGTAAAGCCCCCGGGGCTGGGGGCCACCCTTCTCAGTTCCTGGGACACCCGACAGACGTTTTTC.

This clone appeared a few times. The protein given by TCRdb reflects a much larger clone and differs at residue 13 from this DNA's translation, likely from a read error; the protein shown is the DNA's translation. Written as DNA, the CDR3 is TGTGCTCTTGGGGAACTTACCCACGATTTGGGGGATGCGAGGAATCGGAAACTCATCTTT. Its translation: CALGELTHDLGDARNRKLIF. This rearrangement joins TRDV1 to TRDJ1, with 8 bases matching TRDD3. The CDR3 has 20 amino acids. Germline CDR1 reads TSWWSYY; CDR2 reads QGS. The ends lost 0 bases at V and 8 bases at J; junction bases unmatched: 23.

About this clone: A far bigger clonotype differs at one base, so this is likely a read error. The V call is TRDV2, the J call TRDJ1; TRDD3 agrees at 11 bases. The CDR3 consists of 21 residues. The V gene's germline CDR1 is GEAIGNYY and CDR2 EKD. The CDR3 protein is CARDTVPSYAGGYRAGIKLIF. Written as DNA, the CDR3 is TGTGCCCGTGACACCGTCCCTTCCTACGCTGGGGGATACCGGGCGGGAATTAAACTCATCTTT.

By proportion, this clone is large. The identical CDR3 is also encoded by other nucleotide sequences in the sample. This sequence joins TRDV2 and TRDJ1, with a possible D match to TRDD3 (6 bases). Germline V lookup: CDR1 GEAIGNYY, CDR2 EKD. This CDR3 spans 18 amino acids. Trimming removed 0 bases from V and 1 base from J, with 20 bases in between. The CDR3 spells CACDTLSVLGDATDKLIF. Written as DNA, the CDR3 is TGTGCCTGTGACACCCTGTCCGTACTAGGGGATGCCACCGATAAACTCATCTTT.

Details on this clone: TCRdb pairs this DNA with a much larger clone's protein that differs at residue 4, likely a read error; the protein shown was translated from the DNA. The chain combines TRDV2 with TRDJ3; 12 bases match TRDD3. This CDR3 is 20 amino acids long. Germline CDR1 reads GEAIGNYY; CDR2 reads EKD. V lost 5 bases to trimming and J lost 3 bases; unmatched junction nucleotides: 13. Here the CDR3 DNA reads TGTGCCTGTGCCCAACCCCCGCTGGGGGATACGTTCTGGGACACCCGACAGATGTTTTTC. It yields the protein CACAQPPLGDTFWDTRQMFF.

Concerning this clone: This DNA's translation differs at residue 20 from TCRdb's protein, which comes from a much larger clone; a read error is likely, and the protein shown is translated from the DNA. The rearrangement uses TRDV2 and TRDJ3; TRDD3 aligns across 7 bases. The CDR3 is 26 amino acids. Germline loops: CDR1 GEAIGNYY, CDR2 EKD. CDR3 in DNA: TGTGCCTGTGACACCGTAAAGCCCCCGGGGCTGGGGGCCACCCTTCTCAGTTCCTGGGGCACCCGACAGATGTTTTTC. It encodes CACDTVKPPGLGATLLSSWGTRQMFF.

This clone was counted only a few times. It is likely a read error: a sequence one base away is far more abundant. The chain uses TRDV2 and TRDJ1; 12 bases are shared with TRDD3. J was trimmed by 10 bases and V by 1 base; bases with no gene match: 9. CDR3 size: 15 residues. CDR1 is GEAIGNYY, CDR2 EKD, per germline. The DNA of the CDR3 is TGTGCCTGTGACACTCTGGGGGATACGCACGAAAGACTCATCTTT. Amino acids: CACDTLGDTHERLIF.

On this clone itself: TCRdb shows a much larger clone's protein in place of this DNA's translation, and the two differ at residue 4, likely through a read error; the protein shown is translated from the DNA. CDR3 amino acids: CACGALLGDTRNEPDKLIF. The CDR3 DNA reads TGTGCCTGTGGCGCTCTACTGGGGGATACGCGAAATGAACCCGATAAACTCATCTTT. V is TRDV2 and J is TRDJ1; 13 nucleotides align to TRDD3. After removal of 5 bases from V and 3 bases from J, the junction contained 17 bases not matched to a gene. The CDR3 length is 19 residues. In germline, CDR1 is GEAIGNYY, CDR2 EKD.

This clone was detected ten times or more. A single base is all that separates this from a far larger clone, so a read error is likely. Distinct nucleotide sequences in the sample also encode this CDR3. In DNA form, the CDR3 reads TGTGCCTGTGACACCGTAAAGCCCCCGGGGCTGGGGGCCACCCTCCTCAGTTCCTGGGACACCCGACAGATGTTTTTC. Its translation: CACDTVKPPGLGATLLSSWDTRQMFF. The J gene is TRDJ3, the V gene TRDV2; 7 bases agree with TRDD3. Germline V lookup: CDR1 GEAIGNYY, CDR2 EKD. The CDR3 has 26 amino acids. V was clipped by 0 bases and J by 1 base; unmatched bases: 29.

For this clone: This DNA's translation and the protein TCRdb lists, from a much larger clone, do not match at residue 14, likely due to a read error; the protein shown is translated from the DNA. In DNA, the CDR3 is TGTGCCTGTGACACGTCTGGGGGATACGCCCGAAGCTCCTTGGACACCCGACAGATGTTTTTC. Amino acid sequence: CACDTSGGYARSSLDTRQMFF. This rearrangement joins TRDV2 to TRDJ3; TRDD3 matches at 12 bases. Per germline, CDR1 GEAIGNYY and CDR2 EKD. The length of the CDR3 is 21 residues.

In the case of this clone: Given a far larger clone just one base away, this is likely a sequencing read error. The same CDR3 can be traced to other DNA sequences in this sample. The rearrangement links TRDV2 to TRDJ1, with 10 bases aligning to TRDD3. This CDR3 contains 16 residues. The germline gives CDR1 GEAIGNYY, CDR2 EKD. Written as DNA, the CDR3 is TGTGCCTGTGACGATCTTGGGGGATACCGGGCCGATAAGCTCATCTTT. It is translated as CACDDLGGYRADKLIF.

In its sample, this clone was seen a few times. TCRdb's protein for this DNA is that of a much larger clone and differs from the translation at residue 14, likely a read error; the protein shown is the DNA translation. J is TRDJ1 and V is TRDV2; D call uncertain. The germline V gene encodes CDR1 GEAIGNYY and CDR2 EKD. The CDR3 extends over 20 amino acids. The germline V and J ends were trimmed by 3 bases and 1 base, with 29 bases remaining between them. CDR3 sequence (DNA): TGTGCCTGTGACGCCATCACAACCGAACCTTATACCCGATGCACCGATAAACTCATCTTT. Translating gives CACDAITTEPYTRCTDKLIF.

This clone appeared a few times. The amino acid sequence in TCRdb belongs to a much larger clone and departs from this DNA's translation at residue 12, likely a sequencing read error; the sequence shown is translated from the DNA. CDR3 bases: TGTGCCTGTGACCCTGTGACCTGGGGGATACAAGCCCGACAGATGTTTTTC. This encodes CACDPVTWGIQARQMFF. The chain links TRDV2 to TRDJ3, with 11 bases that match TRDD3. The CDR3 runs to 17 residues. CDR1 is GEAIGNYY and CDR2 is EKD in the germline V gene. The ends lost 3 bases at V and 11 bases at J; junction bases unmatched: 11.

This clone was counted between two and nine times. TCRdb's protein, taken from a much larger clone, differs from this DNA's translation at residue 10, likely owing to a read error; the protein displayed comes from the DNA. The chain recombines TRDV2 with TRDJ1, with TRDD3 as a possible D gene (6 bases). The CDR3 consists of 17 residues. From germline, CDR1 is GEAIGNYY and CDR2 EKD. The germline V and J ends were trimmed by 2 bases and 3 bases, with 21 bases remaining between them. The CDR3 DNA reads TGTGCCTGTGACATAATAGGGCTGGGGAAGGTCTCCGATAAACTCATCTTT. It yields the protein CACDIIGLGKVSDKLIF.

In this sample, this clone turned up a few times. This DNA translates differently at residue 9 from the TCRdb protein, which is that of a much larger clone; a read error is likely, and the protein shown is the DNA's own translation. The chain combines TRDV2 with TRDJ1; D possibly corresponds to TRDD3 (6 bases). Germline loops: CDR1 GEAIGNYY, CDR2 EKD. The CDR3 is 18 residues long. V lost 2 bases to trimming and J lost 4 bases, with 25 bases between them. The CDR3 spells CACDKLVGGTPYGDKLIF. In DNA form, the CDR3 reads TGTGCCTGTGACAAATTGGTGGGGGGTACCCCTTATGGCGATAAACTCATCTTT.

In the case of this clone: This likely came from a read error, as a far larger clone is one base away. This specimen includes other DNA sequences encoding the same CDR3. CDR3 nucleotides: TGTGCCTTTAATTGTCCCCTACCCTGGGGGATCCGACGTGAGTATAAACTCATTTTT. Its translation: CAFNCPLPWGIRREYKLIF. This chain joins TRDV3 and TRDJ1; TRDD3 matches at 9 bases. The CDR3 length is 19 residues. The germline V gene encodes CDR1 TVYSNPD and CDR2 GDNSRS (reference sequence).

Remarks on this clone: The protein TCRdb gives is from a much larger clone and does not agree with this DNA's translation at residue 9, likely a read error; the protein shown here comes from the DNA. V gene TRDV2 combines with J gene TRDJ1, with TRDD3 matching over 8 bases. This CDR3 is built from 20 residues. The germline V gene has CDR1 GEAIGNYY and CDR2 EKD. V was pared by 0 bases and J by 0 bases, with 17 bases of the junction left unmatched. This CDR3 reads CACDTLILRDTRVNTDKLIF. The CDR3 nucleotides read TGTGCCTGTGACACCCTAATACTGAGGGATACGCGGGTTAACACCGATAAACTCATCTTT.

This clone was counted only a few times. TCRdb attributes to this sequence the protein of a much larger clone, which differs from the DNA translation at residue 4; a read error is likely, and the protein displayed is translated from the DNA. V and J are TRDV2 and TRDJ1; D is unclear. Germline-derived CDR1 and CDR2 are GEAIGNYY and EKD. The CDR3 spans 20 residues. V gave up 5 bases and J gave up 0 bases, with 30 bases separating them. The CDR3 nucleotides are TGTGCCTGTGGCGCCATCACAACCGAACCTTATACCCGATACACCGATAAACTCATCTTT. Its protein product is CACGAITTEPYTRYTDKLIF.

This clone was seen a few times. The protein held in TCRdb is that of a much larger clone and does not match this DNA's translation at residue 7, likely because of a read error; the protein shown is translated from the DNA. This sequence joins TRDV2 and TRDJ1; D gene ambiguous. The CDR3 loop spans 17 amino acids. CDR1 and CDR2 from the germline V gene are GEAIGNYY and EKD. V was shortened by 1 base and J by 0 bases, with 17 bases between the two germline ends. For the CDR3, the DNA is TGTGCCTGTGACACGCTTGAGGGACAAACCAACACCGATAAACTCATCTTT. Translation gives CACDTLEGQTNTDKLIF.

This clone occurred a few times. With only one base between it and a far larger clone, this is likely a read error. The same CDR3 can be traced to other DNA sequences in this sample. The V call is TRDV2, the J call TRDJ1, with 8 bases that match TRDD3. Germline V gives CDR1 GEAIGNYY, CDR2 EKD. The CDR3 extends over 18 amino acids. The DNA for the CDR3 is TGTGCCTGTGACACCGTCGAGGTGGGGATACAAGGCACCGATAAACTCATCTTC. This sequence encodes CACDTVEVGIQGTDKLIF.

This clone has only a few counts. A far more abundant clone sits one base away, making this likely a read error. The rearrangement links TRDV2 to TRDJ1; the match to TRDD3 covers 8 bases. Germline CDR1 reads GEAIGNYY; CDR2 reads EKD. There are 14 residues in the CDR3. This CDR3 reads CACGTLLGDDKLIF. CDR3 nucleotides: TGTGCCTGTGGCACCCTCCTGGGGGACGATAAACTCATCTTT.